Below are 10 T cell receptor beta chains sequenced from a single sample in a study of identical twins. TCRdb re-called the 5' RACE reads through MiXCR, storing one row per CDR3 protein. The sample gives 200,000 to 300,000 distinct CDR3 sequences, over 9.5% of which show up once; more than 8% is in the top ten. Sequenced input: memory T cells sorted from blood. The receptors were sampled from a man aged 45 to 65 in good health.

This clonotype was picked up a small number of times. CDR3 region: CASSAGTGGAQPQHF. CDR3 in DNA: TGTGCCAGTAGTGCCGGGACAGGGGGCGCGCAGCCCCAGCATTTT. The gene calls are TRBV19 and TRBJ1-5; 12 bases line up with TRBD1. This CDR3 comprises 15 residues. The J segment lost 7 bases and the V segment lost 5 bases, leaving 6 bases of the junction unmatched. Per germline, CDR1 LNHDA and CDR2 SQIVND (reference sequence).

This clonotype was observed many times. Just one base apart from a much larger clone, this may be a read error. The genes are TRBV10-3 and TRBJ2-1, with a possible D match to TRBD1 (5 bases). The V gene lost 5 bases and the J gene lost 2 bases, with 10 bases spanning the gap. The germline CDR1 and CDR2 sequences are ENHRY and SYGVKD. The CDR3 runs 14 residues. CDR3 sequence (DNA): TGTGCCATCAGTAGTCAGGGCGCCTACAATGAGCAGTTCTTC. Protein product: CAISSQGAYNEQFF.

In this sample, this clonotype turned up many times. The gene calls are TRBV5-1 and TRBJ2-1; D is unclear. Trimming left V 3 bases short and J 6 bases short, with 13 bases between. CDR1 and CDR2 from the germline V gene are SGHRS and YFSETQ. The CDR3 runs to 14 residues. The CDR3 here is CASSSSPQVNEQFF. The CDR3 nucleotides are TGCGCCAGCAGCTCCAGCCCCCAAGTCAATGAGCAGTTCTTC.

The J gene is TRBJ1-1, the V gene TRBV4-2, with D maybe TRBD1 (5 bases). Between the trimmed V and J ends, which lost 1 base and 6 bases, there was a span of 12 bases. Germline V gene lookup returns CDR1 LGHNA and CDR2 YNFKEQ. The CDR3 extends over 14 amino acids. The CDR3 DNA reads as TGTGCCAGCAGCCAAGCCGCGGGACCGGCTGAAGCTTTCTTT. Translating gives CASSQAAGPAEAFF.

Many counts were recorded for this clonotype. The chain uses TRBV7-6 and TRBJ2-5; possibly TRBD2 for D (5 bases). Trimming took 5 bases from V and 1 from J, leaving 8 bases between them. Per germline, CDR1 SGHVS and CDR2 FNYEAQ. The CDR3 covers 13 residues. Here the CDR3 reads CASSPGVQETQYF. In DNA form, the CDR3 reads TGTGCCAGCAGCCCCGGGGTCCAAGAGACCCAGTACTTC.

This clonotype was seen only a few times. The V and J genes are TRBV12-3 or TRBV12-4 and TRBJ2-7; TRBD2 matches at 7 bases. With 5 bases clipped from V and 12 bases from J, the junction kept 7 bases outside the gene matches. The CDR3 spans 11 residues. CDR3 loop: CASSLGLELYF. Here the CDR3 DNA reads TGTGCCAGCAGTCTCGGACTAGAACTGTACTTC.

V gene TRBV24-1 combines with J gene TRBJ2-2; D ambiguous. CDR3 length equals 15 residues. V shed 4 bases and J shed 0 bases, with 8 bases lying between them. In germline, CDR1 is KGHDR, CDR2 SFDVKD. CDR3 in DNA: TGTGCCACCAGTGAGGTCAATACGAACACCGGGGAGCTGTTTTTT. It is translated as CATSEVNTNTGELFF.

Regarding this clonotype: It is likely a read error, because the conserved phenylalanine at the end of the CDR3 is missing. V and J are TRBV5-6 and TRBJ1-2; 7 positions match TRBD1. V was pared by 5 bases and J by 7 bases, with 8 bases of the junction left unmatched. This CDR3 is 13 amino acids long. Germline CDR1 reads SGHDT; CDR2 reads YYEEEE. DNA of the CDR3: TGTGCCAGCAGATCACAGGGGCCTGCTGGCTACACCCTC. Translating it yields CASRSQGPAGYTL.

This clonotype appeared a few times. This chain uses TRBV6-1 with TRBJ2-7, with D tentatively TRBD1 (6 bases). Trimming removed 7 bases from V and 4 bases from J, with 11 bases in between. This CDR3 has 12 residues. The V gene's germline CDR1 is MNHNS and CDR2 SASEGT. CDR3 DNA sequence: TGTGCCAGCAACTTGGGACAATACGAGCAGTACTTC. It specifies CASNLGQYEQYF.

The chain is built from TRBV20-1 and TRBJ2-5; TRBD2 agrees at 9 bases. The J segment lost 4 bases and the V segment lost 0 bases, leaving 3 bases of the junction unmatched. The CDR3 runs 14 residues. Germline CDR1 and CDR2: DFQATT and SNEGSKA (reference sequence). Written as DNA, the CDR3 is TGCAGTGCTAGAGATGCGGGGGGGCCAGAGACCCAGTACTTC. It specifies CSARDAGGPETQYF.